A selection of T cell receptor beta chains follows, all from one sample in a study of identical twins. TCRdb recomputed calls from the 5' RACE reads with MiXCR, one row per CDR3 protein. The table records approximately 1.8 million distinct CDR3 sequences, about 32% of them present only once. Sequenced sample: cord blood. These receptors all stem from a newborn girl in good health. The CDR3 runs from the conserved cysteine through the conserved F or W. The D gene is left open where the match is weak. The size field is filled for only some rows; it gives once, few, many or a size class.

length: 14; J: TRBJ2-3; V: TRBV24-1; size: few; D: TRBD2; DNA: TGTGCCACCAGTGAAGCGGGAGCCACAGATACGCAGTATTTT; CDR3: CATSEAGATDTQYF
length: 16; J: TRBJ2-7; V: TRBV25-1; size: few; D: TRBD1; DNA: TGTGCCAGCAGTGAATACGGGGGACAGGGTTCCTACGAGCAGTACTTC; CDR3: CASSEYGGQGSYEQYF
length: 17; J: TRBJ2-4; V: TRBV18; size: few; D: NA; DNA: TGTGCCAGCTCACCACATCTGGTTACTAGTGAGCAAAACATTCAGTACTTC; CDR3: CASSPHLVTSEQNIQYF
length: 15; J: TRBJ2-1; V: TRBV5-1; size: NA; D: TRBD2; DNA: TGCGCCAGCAGCTACCGACTAGCGCGGGCCGATGAGCAGTTCTTC; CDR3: CASSYRLARADEQFF
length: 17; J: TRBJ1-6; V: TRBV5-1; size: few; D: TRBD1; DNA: TGCGCCAGCAGCTTGTGGAAACAGGGGGACGGGAATTCACCCCTCCACTTT; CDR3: CASSLWKQGDGNSPLHF
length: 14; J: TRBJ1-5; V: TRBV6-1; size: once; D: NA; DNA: TGTGCCAGCAGTGAAGTGTCTCGTAGGGGGCCCCAGCATTTT; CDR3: CASSEVSRRGPQHF
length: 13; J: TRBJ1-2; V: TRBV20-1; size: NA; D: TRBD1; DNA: TGCAGTGCTTCCAGGGGGCTTGGCTATGGCTACACCTTC; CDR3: CSASRGLGYGYTF
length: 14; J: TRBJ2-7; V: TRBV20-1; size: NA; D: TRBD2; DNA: TGCAGTGCTAGAGAAGGGGCGGGGGCCTACGAGCAGTACTTC; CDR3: CSAREGAGAYEQYF
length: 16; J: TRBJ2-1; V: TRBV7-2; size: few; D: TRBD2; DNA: TGTGCCAGCAGCCCCGAAGGGACTAGCGAGGGGAATGAGCAGTTCTTC; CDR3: CASSPEGTSEGNEQFF
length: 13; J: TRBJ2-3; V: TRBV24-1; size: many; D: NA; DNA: TGTGCCACCGGCGGATCTAGCACAGATACGCAGTATTTT; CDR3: CATGGSSTDTQYF
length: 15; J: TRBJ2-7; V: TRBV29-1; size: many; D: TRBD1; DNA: TGCAGCGTTGAAAATATGGACAGGGGCGCCTACGAGCAGTACTTC; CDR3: CSVENMDRGAYEQYF
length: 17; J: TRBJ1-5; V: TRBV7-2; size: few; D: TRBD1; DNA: TGTGCCTGCAGCTTAATCGTCATAACAGGGGGAGTTCAGCCCCAGCATTTT; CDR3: CACSLIVITGGVQPQHF
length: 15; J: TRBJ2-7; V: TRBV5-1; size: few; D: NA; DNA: TGCGCCAGCAGTCCCGTACGGGACACCGTTTACGAGCAGTACTTC; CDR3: CASSPVRDTVYEQYF
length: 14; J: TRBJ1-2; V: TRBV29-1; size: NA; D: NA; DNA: NA; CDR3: CSVGGAGGNYGCTF
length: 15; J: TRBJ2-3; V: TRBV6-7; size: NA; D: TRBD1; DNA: TGTGCCAGCAGTTACCGGACAGGGTTGACAGATACGCAGTATTTT; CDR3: CASSYRTGLTDTQYF
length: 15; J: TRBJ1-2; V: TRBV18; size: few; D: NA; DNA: TGTGCCAGCTCCCCTCACAGGCGAGCTAACTATGGCTACACCTTC; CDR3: CASSPHRRANYGYTF
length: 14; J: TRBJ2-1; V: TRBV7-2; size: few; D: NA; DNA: TGTGCCAGCAGCTTATCCCGAACTAGGGGGGAGCAGTTCTTC; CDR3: CASSLSRTRGEQFF
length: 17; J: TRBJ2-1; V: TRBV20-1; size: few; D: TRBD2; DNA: TGCAGTGCTAGAGCCTCCACCTCTAGCGGGGTGGCCAATGAGCAGTTCTTC; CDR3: CSARASTSSGVANEQFF
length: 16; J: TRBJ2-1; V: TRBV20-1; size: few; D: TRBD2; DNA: TGCAGTGCTAGATCGGTGCGGGGGGCCCTCGTGAATGAGCAGTTCTTC; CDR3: CSARSVRGALVNEQFF
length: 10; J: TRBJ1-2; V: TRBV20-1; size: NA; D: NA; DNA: TGCAGTGTTCAGGGCTATGGCTACACCTTC; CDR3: CSVQGYGYTF
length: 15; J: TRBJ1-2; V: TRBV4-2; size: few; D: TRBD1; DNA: TGTGCCAGCAGCCTTTGGACAGGGTCTAACTATGGCTACACCTTC; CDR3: CASSLWTGSNYGYTF
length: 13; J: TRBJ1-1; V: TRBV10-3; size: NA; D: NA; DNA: TGTGCCACCAAGGACAGAGTGAACACTGAAGCTTTCTTT; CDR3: CATKDRVNTEAFF
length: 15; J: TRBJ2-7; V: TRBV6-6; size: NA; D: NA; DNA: TGTGCCAGCAGGGGGAGCGGCCGAAGCTCCTACGAGCAGTACTTC; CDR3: CASRGSGRSSYEQYF
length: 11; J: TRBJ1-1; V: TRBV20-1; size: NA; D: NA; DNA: TGCAGTGCTGGGGGGAGAACTGAAGCTTTCTTT; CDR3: CSAGGRTEAFF
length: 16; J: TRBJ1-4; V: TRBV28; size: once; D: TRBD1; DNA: TGTGCCAGCAGAATAAGGGGCCCAGGACAGGGTGAAAAACTGTTTTTT; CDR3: CASRIRGPGQGEKLFF
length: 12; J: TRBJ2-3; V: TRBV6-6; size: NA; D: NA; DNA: TGTGCCAGCAGTACCATCACAGATACGCAGTATTTT; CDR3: CASSTITDTQYF
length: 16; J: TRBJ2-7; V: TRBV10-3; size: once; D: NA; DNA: TGTGCCATCACCTCGGAACGCGTTTATACATTCAATGAGCAGTACTTC; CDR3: CAITSERVYTFNEQYF
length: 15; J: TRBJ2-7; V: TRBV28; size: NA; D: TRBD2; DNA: TGTGCCAGCAGTTTTAGTTCGGGGGGAGGCTACGAGCAGTACTTC; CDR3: CASSFSSGGGYEQYF
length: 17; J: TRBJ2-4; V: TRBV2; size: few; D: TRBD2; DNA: TGTGCCAGCAGTGGCCACCCTAGCGGGAGGAGGGAAAACATTCAGTACTTC; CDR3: CASSGHPSGRRENIQYF